This entry describes one T cell receptor beta chain. What it binds is unknown. This sample is drawn from a study of cytomegalovirus exposure and HLA in healthy donors. The study's findings and limits: The authors judged a highly shared variant cluster likely a sequencing artifact. Cytomegalovirus-associated status was assigned to more than 150 TCR beta chains. A classifier reportedly called cytomegalovirus status with high sensitivity and specificity. In a later analysis, a missense DCLRE1C variant was linked to TCR beta V- and J-gene trimming.

It was with 60 Vbeta and 13 Jbeta primers that the PCR ran. Sequencing was performed with immunoSEQ multiplex PCR; in TCRdb, only in-frame clones are kept and a portion is missing. The data show 95,000 to 150,000 clones, 50% to 65% seen once. CDR3 length: 13 amino acids. The germline V and J ends were trimmed by 7 bases and 2 bases, with 12 bases remaining between them. In germline, CDR1 is SGHRS, CDR2 YFSETQ. The clonotype originates from a man between 40 and 49 years old in good health and CMV-seropositive. The sequenced material came from PBMCs. The chain has TRBV5-1 and TRBJ1-1; D unclear. CDR3 in DNA: TGCGCCAGCTCTTACGCGGGTAACACTGAAGCTTTCTTT. Encoded protein: CASSYAGNTEAFF.